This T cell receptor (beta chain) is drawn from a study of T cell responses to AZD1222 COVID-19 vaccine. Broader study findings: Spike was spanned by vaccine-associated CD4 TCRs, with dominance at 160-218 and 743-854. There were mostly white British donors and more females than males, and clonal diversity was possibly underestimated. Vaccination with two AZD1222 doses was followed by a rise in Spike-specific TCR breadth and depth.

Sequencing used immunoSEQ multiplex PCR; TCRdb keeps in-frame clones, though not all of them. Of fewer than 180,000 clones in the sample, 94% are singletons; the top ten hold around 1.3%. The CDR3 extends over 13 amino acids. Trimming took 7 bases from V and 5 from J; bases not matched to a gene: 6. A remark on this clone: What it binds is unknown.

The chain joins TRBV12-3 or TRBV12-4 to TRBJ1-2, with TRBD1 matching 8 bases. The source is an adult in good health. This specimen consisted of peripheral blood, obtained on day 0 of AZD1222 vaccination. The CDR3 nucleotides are TGTGCCAGCACTCGGACAGGGATTTATGGCTACACCTTC. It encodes CASTRTGIYGYTF.